Below, 19 T cell receptor beta chains from the same sample are listed, as sequenced in a study of cytomegalovirus exposure and HLA in healthy donors. Primers included in the PCR were 60 Vbeta and 13 Jbeta primers. TCRdb's table, derived via immunoSEQ multiplex PCR, lists solely in-frame clones and lacks some. The sample has some 150,000 clones; around 80% are singletons. The sequencing sample was made of PBMCs. The source is a woman younger than 30 in good health and CMV-seronegative.

The rearrangement links TRBV4-3 to TRBJ1-1; TRBD1 aligns across 7 bases. In germline, CDR1 is LGHNA, CDR2 YSLEER. This CDR3 has 14 amino acids. The V segment lost 0 bases and the J segment 10 bases; nucleotides outside the gene matches: 8. CDR3 residues: CASSQEEGARPAFF. Here the CDR3 DNA reads TGCGCCAGCAGCCAAGAGGAGGGGGCGCGGCCAGCTTTCTTT.

A few counts support this clone. This chain joins TRBV27 and TRBJ1-6, with TRBD1 identical over 7 bases. The germline V gene has CDR1 MNHEY and CDR2 SMNVEV (reference sequence). This CDR3 has 14 residues. With 4 bases clipped from V and 7 bases from J, the junction kept 4 bases outside the gene matches. CDR3 nucleotide sequence: TGTGCCAGCAGTTCGGGACAGCCCAATTCACCCCTCCACTTT. It codes for CASSSGQPNSPLHF.

The chain joins TRBV5-4 to TRBJ2-3, with D possibly TRBD2 on 5 matching bases. In germline, CDR1 is SGHNT, CDR2 YYREEE (reference sequence). The CDR3 totals 13 residues. Trimming removed 1 base from V and 6 bases from J, with 9 bases in between. This CDR3 is CASSLKAVDTQYF. Here the CDR3 DNA reads TGTGCCAGCAGCTTGAAAGCGGTGGATACGCAGTATTTT. The full variable domain, completed using reference TRBV5-4 and TRBJ2-3, is ETGVTQSPTHLIKTRGQQVTLRCSSQSGHNTVSWYQQALGQGPQFIFQYYREEENGRGNFPPRFSGLQFPNYSSELNVNALELDDSALYLCASSLKAVDTQYFGPGTRLTVL.

J is TRBJ1-5 and V is TRBV28; the match to TRBD1 covers 8 bases. Germline V gene data show CDR1 as MDHEN and CDR2 as SYDVKM. After removal of 3 bases from V and 6 bases from J, the junction contained 22 bases not matched to a gene. The CDR3 consists of 20 residues. The CDR3 region has the DNA TGTGCCAGCAGTTTCCCTACAACCACAGGGGGGACGGTCTGGGGTCAGCCCCAGCATTTT. This translates into CASSFPTTTGGTVWGQPQHF.

V usage is TRBV7-9 and J usage is TRBJ2-5, with TRBD2 matching over 8 bases. The CDR3 is made up of 14 amino acids. The germline V gene has CDR1 SEHNR and CDR2 FQNEAQ (reference sequence). Germline trimming cut 8 bases from V and 4 bases from J; bases unmatched to any gene: 9. CDR3 sequence (DNA): TGTGCCAGCGGGGTTCCGGGAGGGCGAGAGACCCAGTACTTC. Amino acids: CASGVPGGRETQYF.

The chain recombines TRBV13 with TRBJ2-1; D is unresolved. V was shortened by 5 bases and J by 9 bases, with 11 bases between the two germline ends. CDR3 size: 12 residues. CDR1 PRHDT and CDR2 FYEKMQ come from the germline V gene (reference sequence). The CDR3 DNA follows: TGTGCCAGCAGCGCCAACAGCTGTGAGCAGTTCTTC. Protein: CASSANSCEQFF.

This clone appeared once. The chain combines TRBV4-1 with TRBJ1-1; D is undetermined. From germline, CDR1 is MGHRA and CDR2 YSYEKL. V lost 1 base and J lost 1, with 10 bases in between. The CDR3 contains 15 residues. The CDR3: CASSQGASTNTEAFF. In DNA, the CDR3 is TGCGCCAGCAGCCAAGGGGCGTCCACGAACACTGAAGCTTTCTTT.

This clone appeared a few times. The chain has TRBV6-6 and TRBJ2-5, with 11 positions matching TRBD2. Looked up from germline, CDR1 is MNHNY and CDR2 is SVGAGI (reference sequence). This CDR3 has 16 amino acids. J gave up 3 bases and V 5 bases, and 8 bases lay outside the gene matches. The CDR3 protein is CASSGPGLAVEETQYF. In DNA form, the CDR3 reads TGTGCCAGCAGTGGTCCGGGACTAGCGGTTGAAGAGACCCAGTACTTC.

This sequence joins TRBV5-4 and TRBJ2-1, with 12 positions matching TRBD2. CDR1 and CDR2 (germline): SGHNT, YYREEE (reference sequence). This CDR3 spans 18 amino acids. V dropped 5 bases and J dropped 8; count of bases not matched to a gene: 17. The CDR3: CASRYGVPGLAGWDEQFF. The DNA for the CDR3 is TGTGCCAGCAGATATGGTGTCCCTGGACTAGCGGGATGGGATGAGCAGTTCTTC.

The chain employs TRBV9 and TRBJ2-2; TRBD1 matches 8 bases. Germline values: CDR1 SGDLS, CDR2 YYNGEE. CDR3 length equals 17 residues. J was trimmed by 3 bases and V by 0 bases; bases with no gene match: 7. CDR3 region: CASSVAQDRVDTGELFF. The CDR3 DNA sequence: TGTGCCAGCAGCGTAGCCCAGGACAGGGTAGACACCGGGGAGCTGTTTTTT. The variable domain in full, completed from reference TRBV9 and TRBJ2-2, reads DSGVTQTPKHLITATGQRVTLRCSPRSGDLSVYWYQQSLDQGLQFLIQYYNGEERAKGNILERFSAQQFPDLHSELNLSSLELGDSALYFCASSVAQDRVDTGELFFGEGSRLTVL.

This chain uses TRBV27 with TRBJ2-1; maybe TRBD1 (6 bases). The CDR3 runs 14 residues. V was trimmed by 11 bases and J by 7 bases, leaving 21 bases between them. CDR1 and CDR2 (germline): MNHEY, SMNVEV (reference sequence). This CDR3 is CASVAGDLRNEQFF. The DNA of the CDR3 is TGTGCCTCAGTTGCAGGGGATTTAAGGAATGAGCAGTTCTTC.

The chain combines TRBV4-1 with TRBJ1-5; 7 bases agree with TRBD1. The CDR3 has 21 residues. Germline V gene data show CDR1 as MGHRA and CDR2 as YSYEKL. With V trimmed by 3 bases and J by 4 bases, 24 bases remained unmatched. The CDR3 spells CASSHPVGGAGTDSINQPQHF. The CDR3 DNA sequence: TGCGCCAGCAGCCACCCTGTCGGAGGAGCCGGGACAGACTCGATTAATCAGCCCCAGCATTTT.

This sequence joins TRBV5-4 and TRBJ1-2; 7 bases align to TRBD1. The CDR3 loop spans 18 amino acids. The V segment lost 4 bases and the J segment 5 bases; nucleotides outside the gene matches: 20. Germline CDR1 and CDR2: SGHNT and YYREEE (reference sequence). The CDR3 protein is CASSPVSGTGVGIYGYTF. The CDR3 DNA is TGTGCCAGCAGCCCGGTTTCGGGAACAGGGGTGGGCATTTATGGCTACACCTTC. Full variable domain (remainder filled in from reference TRBV5-4 and TRBJ1-2): ETGVTQSPTHLIKTRGQQVTLRCSSQSGHNTVSWYQQALGQGPQFIFQYYREEENGRGNFPPRFSGLQFPNYSSELNVNALELDDSALYLCASSPVSGTGVGIYGYTFGSGTRLTVV.

This clone was seen only once. Other DNA sequences in the same sample also yield this CDR3. The chain carries TRBV7-2 and TRBJ2-3; 7 bases map to TRBD1. From germline, CDR1 is SGHTA and CDR2 FQGNSA. Trimming removed 0 bases from V and 3 bases from J; junction bases left unmatched: 3. This CDR3 has 15 residues. CDR3 sequence: CASSLAGGSTDTQYF. In nucleotides, the CDR3 is TGTGCCAGCAGCTTAGCAGGGGGCTCGACAGATACGCAGTATTTT.

The J gene is TRBJ2-5, the V gene TRBV18; TRBD1 aligns across 8 bases. The V segment lost 9 bases and the J segment 5 bases; nucleotides outside the gene matches: 8. CDR1 is KGHSH and CDR2 is LQKENI in the germline V gene. The CDR3 covers 13 residues. CDR3 sequence (DNA): TGTGCCAGTTTCGGGACAGGTAGCGAGACCCAGTACTTC. This gives the protein CASFGTGSETQYF.

The chain recombines TRBV7-9 with TRBJ1-5; D is possibly TRBD1 (5 bases). CDR1 SEHNR and CDR2 FQNEAQ come from the germline V gene (reference sequence). Trimming took 5 bases from V and 4 from J, leaving 18 bases between them. CDR3 length equals 16 residues. The CDR3: CASSTSDTPLNQPQHF. CDR3 nucleotide sequence: TGTGCCAGCAGCACATCGGACACACCATTAAATCAGCCCCAGCATTTT.

This chain links TRBV5-1 with TRBJ1-1; no clear D gene. Trimming cost V 4 bases and J 2 bases, with 12 bases left between them. The germline V gene has CDR1 SGHRS and CDR2 YFSETQ. This CDR3 spans 14 amino acids. CDR3 sequence: CASSPQAGNTEAFF. DNA for the CDR3: TGCGCCAGCAGCCCGCAGGCGGGAAACACTGAAGCTTTCTTT. The whole variable domain, remainder taken from reference TRBV5-1 and TRBJ1-1, is KAGVTQTPRYLIKTRGQQVTLSCSPISGHRSVSWYQQTPGQGLQFLFEYFSETQRNKGNFPGRFSGRQFSNSRSEMNVSTLELGDSALYLCASSPQAGNTEAFFGQGTRLTVV.

The table lists this clone with a count of one. The CDR3: CASSLGANPLETQYF. CDR3 in DNA: TGTGCCAGCAGCTTGGGGGCAAATCCGTTGGAGACCCAGTACTTC. The rearrangement links TRBV5-4 to TRBJ2-5; no clear D. In germline, CDR1 is SGHNT, CDR2 YYREEE (reference sequence). The length of the CDR3 is 15 residues. V lost 0 bases to trimming and J lost 5 bases, with 14 bases between them. Together with reference TRBV5-4 and TRBJ2-5, the CDR3 gives the full variable domain: ETGVTQSPTHLIKTRGQQVTLRCSSQSGHNTVSWYQQALGQGPQFIFQYYREEENGRGNFPPRFSGLQFPNYSSELNVNALELDDSALYLCASSLGANPLETQYFGPGTRLLVL.

This chain links TRBV7-8 with TRBJ1-5; the D is unclear. Germline-derived CDR1 and CDR2 are SGHVS and FQNEAQ. Trimming cost V 0 bases and J 4 bases, with 13 bases left between them. The length of the CDR3 is 16 residues. The CDR3: CASSLAGLGENQPQHF. The CDR3 DNA is TGTGCCAGCAGCTTAGCCGGGTTGGGAGAGAATCAGCCCCAGCATTTT. The full variable domain, rest sourced from reference TRBV7-8 and TRBJ1-5, is GAGVSQSPRYKVAKRGQDVALRCDPISGHVSLFWYQQALGQGPEFLTYFQNEAQLDKSGLPSDRFFAERPEGSVSTLKIQRTQQEDSAVYLCASSLAGLGENQPQHFGDGTRLSIL.